This passage covers 3 T cell receptor beta chains from one sample sequenced in a study of T cell responses to AZD1222 COVID-19 vaccine. Sequencing used immunoSEQ multiplex PCR; TCRdb keeps in-frame clones, though not all of them. The data contain 110,000 or so clones, about 89% of them singletons. Specimen: peripheral blood, collected on day 0 of AZD1222 vaccination. The origin of the receptors is an adult in good health.

The chain is built from TRBV3-1 (or the pseudogene TRBV3-2) and TRBJ2-3; TRBD2 agrees at 12 bases. CDR1 is LGHDT, CDR2 YNNKEL, per germline (reference sequence). The ends lost 3 bases at V and 3 bases at J; junction bases unmatched: 16. The CDR3 covers 20 residues. This CDR3 is CASSQFGGLAGGPWTDTQYF. The DNA for the CDR3 is TGTGCCAGCAGCCAGTTCGGTGGGCTAGCGGGGGGGCCGTGGACAGATACGCAGTATTTT.

This chain connects TRBV28 to TRBJ1-6; possibly TRBD1 for D (5 bases). V was cut by 5 bases and J by 9 bases, with 17 bases left in between. Germline lookup yields CDR1 MDHEN and CDR2 SYDVKM. The CDR3 length is 15 residues. The DNA for the CDR3 is TGTGCCAGCAGTCTCGGGACCGGAAATGCTTCACCCCTCCACTTT. Its translation is CASSLGTGNASPLHF.

The V call is TRBV5-6, the J call TRBJ1-5; weak D call: TRBD1 (6 bases). Per germline, CDR1 SGHDT and CDR2 YYEEEE. This CDR3 is 16 amino acids long. V lost 4 bases, J lost 0 bases, and 14 bases lay in between. The CDR3 region is CASSQYRVDSNQPQHF. The CDR3 coding sequence is TGTGCCAGCAGCCAGTACAGGGTGGATAGCAATCAGCCCCAGCATTTT. Complete variable domain (other parts from reference TRBV5-6 and TRBJ1-5): DAGVTQSPTHLIKTRGQQVTLRCSPKSGHDTVSWYQQALGQGPQFIFQYYEEEERQRGNFPDRFSGHQFPNYSSELNVNALLLGDSALYLCASSQYRVDSNQPQHFGDGTRLSIL.